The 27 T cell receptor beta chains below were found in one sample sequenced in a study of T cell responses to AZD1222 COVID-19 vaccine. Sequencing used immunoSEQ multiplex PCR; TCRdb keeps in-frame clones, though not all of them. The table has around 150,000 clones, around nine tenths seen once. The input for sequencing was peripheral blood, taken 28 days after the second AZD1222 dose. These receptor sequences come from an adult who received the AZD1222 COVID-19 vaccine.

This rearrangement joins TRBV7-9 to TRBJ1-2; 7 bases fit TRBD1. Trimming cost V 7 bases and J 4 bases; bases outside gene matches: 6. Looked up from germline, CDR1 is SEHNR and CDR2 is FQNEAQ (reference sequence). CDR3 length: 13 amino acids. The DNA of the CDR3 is TGTGCCAGCACCCTGGCAGGGGGCTATGGCTACACCTTC. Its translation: CASTLAGGYGYTF.

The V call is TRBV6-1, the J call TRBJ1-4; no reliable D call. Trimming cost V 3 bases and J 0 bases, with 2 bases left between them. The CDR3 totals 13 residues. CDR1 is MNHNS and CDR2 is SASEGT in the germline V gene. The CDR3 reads CASSDTTNEKLFF. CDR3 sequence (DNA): TGTGCCAGCAGTGACACAACTAATGAAAAACTGTTTTTT.

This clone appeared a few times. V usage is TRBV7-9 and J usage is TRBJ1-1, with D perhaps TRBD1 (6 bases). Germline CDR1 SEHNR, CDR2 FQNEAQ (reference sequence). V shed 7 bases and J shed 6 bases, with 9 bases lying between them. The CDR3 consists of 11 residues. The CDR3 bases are TGTGCCAGCAAACAGGGCGCTGAAGCTTTCTTT. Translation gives CASKQGAEAFF.

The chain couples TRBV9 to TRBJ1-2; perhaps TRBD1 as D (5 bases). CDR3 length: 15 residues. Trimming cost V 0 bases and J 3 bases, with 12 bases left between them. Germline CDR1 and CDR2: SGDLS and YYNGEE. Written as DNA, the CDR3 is TGTGCCAGCAGCGTAGTCCAGACGGGGCACTATGGCTACACCTTC. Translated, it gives CASSVVQTGHYGYTF.

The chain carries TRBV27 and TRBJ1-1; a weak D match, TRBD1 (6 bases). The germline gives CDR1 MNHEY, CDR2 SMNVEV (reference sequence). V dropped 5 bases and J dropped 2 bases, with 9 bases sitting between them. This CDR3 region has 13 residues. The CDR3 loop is CASSGQLNTEAFF. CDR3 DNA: TGTGCCAGCAGTGGACAGCTTAACACTGAAGCTTTCTTT.

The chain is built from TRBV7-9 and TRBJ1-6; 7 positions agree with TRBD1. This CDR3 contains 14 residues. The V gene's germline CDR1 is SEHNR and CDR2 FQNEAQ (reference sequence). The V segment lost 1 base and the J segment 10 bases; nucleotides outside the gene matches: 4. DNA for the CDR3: TGTGCCAGCAGCTTAGGACAGGGAGGGTCACCCCTCCACTTT. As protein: CASSLGQGGSPLHF.

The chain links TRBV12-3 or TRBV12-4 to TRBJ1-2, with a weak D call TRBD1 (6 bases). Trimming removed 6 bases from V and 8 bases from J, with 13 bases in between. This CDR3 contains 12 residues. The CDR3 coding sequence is TGTGCCAGCAGCTCAGGGGTCGGGGGCTACACCTTC. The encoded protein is CASSSGVGGYTF.

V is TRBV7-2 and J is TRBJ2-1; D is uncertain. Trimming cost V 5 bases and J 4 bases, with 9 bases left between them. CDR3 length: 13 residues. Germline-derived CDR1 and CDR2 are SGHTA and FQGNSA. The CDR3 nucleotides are TGTGCCAGCAGCCCCCCCTCATACAATGAGCAGTTCTTC. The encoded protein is CASSPPSYNEQFF.

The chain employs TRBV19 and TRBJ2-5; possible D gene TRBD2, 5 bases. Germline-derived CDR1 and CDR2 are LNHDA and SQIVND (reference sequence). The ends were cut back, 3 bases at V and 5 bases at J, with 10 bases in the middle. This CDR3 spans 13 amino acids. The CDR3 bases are TGTGCCAGTAGTATCAGCTCGGGGGAGACCCAGTACTTC. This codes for CASSISSGETQYF.

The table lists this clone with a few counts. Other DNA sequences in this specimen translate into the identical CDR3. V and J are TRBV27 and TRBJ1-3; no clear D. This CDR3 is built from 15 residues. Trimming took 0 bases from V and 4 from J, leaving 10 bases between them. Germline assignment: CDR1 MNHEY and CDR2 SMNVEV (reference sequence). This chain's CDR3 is CASSLSVGGGNTIYF. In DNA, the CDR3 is TGTGCCAGCAGTTTATCGGTCGGAGGGGGAAACACCATATATTTT.

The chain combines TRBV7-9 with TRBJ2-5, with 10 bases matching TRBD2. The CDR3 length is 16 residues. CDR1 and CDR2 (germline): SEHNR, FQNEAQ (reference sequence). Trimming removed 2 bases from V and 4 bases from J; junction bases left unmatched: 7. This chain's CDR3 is CASSLRLAGVGETQYF. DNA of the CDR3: TGTGCCAGCAGCTTACGCCTAGCGGGAGTTGGAGAGACCCAGTACTTC.

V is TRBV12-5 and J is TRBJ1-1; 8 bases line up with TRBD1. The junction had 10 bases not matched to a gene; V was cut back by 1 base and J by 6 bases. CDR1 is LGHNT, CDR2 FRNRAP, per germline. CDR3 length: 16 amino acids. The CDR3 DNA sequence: TGTGCTAGTGGTTTGGGGGGCCCAGGGGGCATGTCTGAAGCTTTCTTT. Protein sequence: CASGLGGPGGMSEAFF. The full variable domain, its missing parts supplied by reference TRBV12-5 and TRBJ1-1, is DARVTQTPRHKVTEMGQEVTMRCQPILGHNTVFWYRQTMMQGLELLAYFRNRAPLDDSGMPKDRFSAEMPDATLATLKIQPSEPRDSAVYFCASGLGGPGGMSEAFFGQGTRLTVV.

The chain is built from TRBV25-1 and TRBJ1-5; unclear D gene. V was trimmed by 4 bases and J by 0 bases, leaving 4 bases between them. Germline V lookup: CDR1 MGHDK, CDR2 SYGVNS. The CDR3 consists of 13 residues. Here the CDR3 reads CASSGGSNQPQHF. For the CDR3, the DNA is TGTGCCAGCAGTGGCGGTAGCAATCAGCCCCAGCATTTT.

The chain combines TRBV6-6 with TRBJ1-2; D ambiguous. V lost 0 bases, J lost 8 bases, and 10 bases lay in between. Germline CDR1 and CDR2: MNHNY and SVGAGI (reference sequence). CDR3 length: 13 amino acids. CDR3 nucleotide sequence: TGTGCCAGCAGTTACTCGAAAGGGAGCGGCTACACCTTC. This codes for CASSYSKGSGYTF.

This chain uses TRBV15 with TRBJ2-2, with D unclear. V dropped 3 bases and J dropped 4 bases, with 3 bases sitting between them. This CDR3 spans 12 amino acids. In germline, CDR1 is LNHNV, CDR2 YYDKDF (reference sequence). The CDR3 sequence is CATSRGTGELFF. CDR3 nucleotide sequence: TGTGCCACCAGCAGGGGCACCGGGGAGCTGTTTTTT. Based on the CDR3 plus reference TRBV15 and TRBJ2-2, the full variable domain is DAMVIQNPRYQVTQFGKPVTLSCSQTLNHNVMYWYQQKSSQAPKLLFHYYDKDFNNEADTPDNFQSRRPNTSFCFLDIRSPGLGDTAMYLCATSRGTGELFFGEGSRLTVL.

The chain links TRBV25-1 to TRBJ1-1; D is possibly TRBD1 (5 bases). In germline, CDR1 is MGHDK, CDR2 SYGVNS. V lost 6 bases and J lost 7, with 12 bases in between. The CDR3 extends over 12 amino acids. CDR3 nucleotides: TGTGCCAGCAGAGTGTCAGGGAGTGAAGCTTTCTTT. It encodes CASRVSGSEAFF.

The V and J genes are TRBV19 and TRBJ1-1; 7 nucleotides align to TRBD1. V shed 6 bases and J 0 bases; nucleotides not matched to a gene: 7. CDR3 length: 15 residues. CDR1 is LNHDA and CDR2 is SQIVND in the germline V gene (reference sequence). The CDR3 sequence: CASSTTGTVNTEAFF. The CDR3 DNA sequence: TGTGCCAGTAGCACGACCGGGACAGTGAACACTGAAGCTTTCTTT.

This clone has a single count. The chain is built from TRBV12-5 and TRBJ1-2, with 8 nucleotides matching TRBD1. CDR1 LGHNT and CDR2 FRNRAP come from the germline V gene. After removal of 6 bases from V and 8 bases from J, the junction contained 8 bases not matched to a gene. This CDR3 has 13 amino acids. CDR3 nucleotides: TGTGCTAGTGGATCGACAGGGGTAGGCGGCTACACCTTC. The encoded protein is CASGSTGVGGYTF.

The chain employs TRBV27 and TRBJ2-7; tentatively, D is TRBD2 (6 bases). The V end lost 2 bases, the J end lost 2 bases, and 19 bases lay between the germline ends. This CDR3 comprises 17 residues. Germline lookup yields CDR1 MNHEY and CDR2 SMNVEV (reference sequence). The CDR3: CASSLRHRLGGAYEQYF. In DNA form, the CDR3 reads TGTGCCAGCAGTTTAAGGCATCGGCTCGGCGGGGCCTACGAGCAGTACTTC.

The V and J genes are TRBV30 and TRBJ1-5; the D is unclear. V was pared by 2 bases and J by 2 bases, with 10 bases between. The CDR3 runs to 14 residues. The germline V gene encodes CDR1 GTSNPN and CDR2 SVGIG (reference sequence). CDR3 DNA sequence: TGTGCCTGGAGTTATGGGGTAGGCAATCAGCCCCAGCATTTT. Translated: CAWSYGVGNQPQHF.

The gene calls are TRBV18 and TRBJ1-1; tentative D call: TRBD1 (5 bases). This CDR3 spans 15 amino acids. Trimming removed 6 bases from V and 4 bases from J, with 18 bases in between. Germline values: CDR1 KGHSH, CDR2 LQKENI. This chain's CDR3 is CASSPQRTRSTEAFF. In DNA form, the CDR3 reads TGTGCCAGCTCCCCCCAAAGGACAAGGAGCACTGAAGCTTTCTTT.

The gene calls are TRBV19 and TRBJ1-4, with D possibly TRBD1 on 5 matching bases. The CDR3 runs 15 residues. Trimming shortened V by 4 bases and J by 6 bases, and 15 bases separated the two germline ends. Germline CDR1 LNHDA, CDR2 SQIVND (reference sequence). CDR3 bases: TGTGCCAGTAGTACTAGGAGGGGAGAGGATGAAAAACTGTTTTTT. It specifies CASSTRRGEDEKLFF.

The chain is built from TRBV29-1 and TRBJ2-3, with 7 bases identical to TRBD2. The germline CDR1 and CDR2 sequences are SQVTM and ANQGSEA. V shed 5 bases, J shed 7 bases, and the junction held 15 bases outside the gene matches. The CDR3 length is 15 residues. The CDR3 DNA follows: TGCAGCGTTCGTCTCAGTAGCGGGCCAACCAATACGCAGTATTTT. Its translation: CSVRLSSGPTNTQYF.

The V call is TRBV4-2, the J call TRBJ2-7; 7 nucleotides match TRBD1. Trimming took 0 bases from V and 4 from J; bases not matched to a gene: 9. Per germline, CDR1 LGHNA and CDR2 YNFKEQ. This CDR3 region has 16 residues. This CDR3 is CASSQELDKGAYEQYF. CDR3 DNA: TGTGCCAGCAGCCAAGAACTCGATAAGGGGGCATACGAGCAGTACTTC.

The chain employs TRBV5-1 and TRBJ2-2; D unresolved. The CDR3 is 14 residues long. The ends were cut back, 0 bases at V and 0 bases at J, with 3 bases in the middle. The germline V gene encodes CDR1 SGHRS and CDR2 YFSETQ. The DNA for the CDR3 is TGCGCCAGCAGCTTGGGTCCGAACACCGGGGAGCTGTTTTTT. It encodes CASSLGPNTGELFF.

The CDR3 DNA reads TGCGCCAGCAGCTTGGGATCTCGGGGAATCGAAGCTTTCTTT. Translating gives CASSLGSRGIEAFF. The chain links TRBV5-1 to TRBJ1-1, with D unresolved. Germline loops: CDR1 SGHRS, CDR2 YFSETQ. V shed 0 bases and J shed 8 bases, with 14 bases lying between them. The CDR3 consists of 14 residues. The entire variable domain, with the rest obtained from reference TRBV5-1 and TRBJ1-1, is as follows: KAGVTQTPRYLIKTRGQQVTLSCSPISGHRSVSWYQQTPGQGLQFLFEYFSETQRNKGNFPGRFSGRQFSNSRSEMNVSTLELGDSALYLCASSLGSRGIEAFFGQGTRLTVV.

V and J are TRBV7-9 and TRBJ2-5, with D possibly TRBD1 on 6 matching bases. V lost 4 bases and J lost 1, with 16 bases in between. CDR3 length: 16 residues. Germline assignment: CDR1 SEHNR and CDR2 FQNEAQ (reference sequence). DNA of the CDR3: TGTGCCAGCAGCTACAGACACAGGGAACCCCAAGAGACCCAGTACTTC. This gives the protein CASSYRHREPQETQYF.